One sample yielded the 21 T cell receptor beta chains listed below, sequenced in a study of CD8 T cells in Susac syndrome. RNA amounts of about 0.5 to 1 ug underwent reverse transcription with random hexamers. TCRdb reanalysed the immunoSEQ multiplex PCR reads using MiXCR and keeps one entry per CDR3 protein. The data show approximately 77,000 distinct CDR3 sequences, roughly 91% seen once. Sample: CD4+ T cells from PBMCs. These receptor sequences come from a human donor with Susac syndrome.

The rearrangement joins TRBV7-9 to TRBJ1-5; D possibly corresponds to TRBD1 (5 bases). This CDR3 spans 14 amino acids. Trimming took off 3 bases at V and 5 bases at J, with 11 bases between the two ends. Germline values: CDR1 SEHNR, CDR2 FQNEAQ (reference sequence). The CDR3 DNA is TGTGCCAGCAGCTTGTACGGGGACGATCAGCCCCAGCATTTT. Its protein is CASSLYGDDQPQHF.

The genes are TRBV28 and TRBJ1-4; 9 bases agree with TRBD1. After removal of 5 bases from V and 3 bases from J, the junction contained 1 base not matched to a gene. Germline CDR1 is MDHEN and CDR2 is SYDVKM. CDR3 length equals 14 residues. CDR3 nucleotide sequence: TGTGCCAGCAGTCGACAGGGGGCTAATGAAAAACTGTTTTTT. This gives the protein CASSRQGANEKLFF.

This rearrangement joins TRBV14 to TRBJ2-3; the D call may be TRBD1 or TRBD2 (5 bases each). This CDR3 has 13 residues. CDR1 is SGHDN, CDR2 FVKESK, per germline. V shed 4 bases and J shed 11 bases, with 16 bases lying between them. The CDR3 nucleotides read TGTGCCAGCAGCCGGAGCGGACACGTAAAGCAGTATTTT. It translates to CASSRSGHVKQYF.

CDR3 in amino acids: CSALRGYGYTF. The CDR3 DNA sequence: TGCAGTGCCCTCCGGGGATATGGCTACACCTTC. The V call is TRBV20-1, the J call TRBJ1-2; D ambiguous. The germline V gene has CDR1 DFQATT and CDR2 SNEGSKA (reference sequence). This CDR3 is built from 11 residues. V was clipped by 6 bases and J by 5 bases, with 10 bases between them.

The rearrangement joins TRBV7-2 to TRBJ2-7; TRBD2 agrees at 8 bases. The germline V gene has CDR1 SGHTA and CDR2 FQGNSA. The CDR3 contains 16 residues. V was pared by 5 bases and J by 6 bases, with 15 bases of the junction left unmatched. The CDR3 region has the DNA TGTGCCAGCAGCCGAGTAGCGGGATCCTTTAGGGTCGAGCAGTACTTC. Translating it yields CASSRVAGSFRVEQYF.

The CDR3 loop is CASSTGRPYEQYF. The CDR3 region has the DNA TGTGCCAGCAGTACAGGGAGGCCCTACGAGCAGTACTTC. J is TRBJ2-7 and V is TRBV6-1, with D possibly being TRBD1 or TRBD2 (6 bases each). V gave up 5 bases and J gave up 2 bases, with 10 bases separating them. Germline CDR1 reads MNHNS; CDR2 reads SASEGT. CDR3 size: 13 residues.

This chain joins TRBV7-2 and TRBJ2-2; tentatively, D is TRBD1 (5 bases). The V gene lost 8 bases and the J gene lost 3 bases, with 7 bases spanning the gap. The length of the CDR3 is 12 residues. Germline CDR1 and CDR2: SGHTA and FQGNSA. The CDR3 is CASRQYTGELFF. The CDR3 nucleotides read TGTGCCAGCCGACAGTACACCGGGGAGCTGTTTTTT.

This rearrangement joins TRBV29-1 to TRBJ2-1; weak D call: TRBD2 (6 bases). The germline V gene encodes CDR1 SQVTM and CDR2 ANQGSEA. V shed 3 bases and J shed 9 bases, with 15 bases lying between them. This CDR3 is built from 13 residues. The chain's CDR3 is CSVDIGGKGEQFF. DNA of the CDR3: TGCAGCGTTGATATCGGCGGGAAGGGTGAGCAGTTCTTC.

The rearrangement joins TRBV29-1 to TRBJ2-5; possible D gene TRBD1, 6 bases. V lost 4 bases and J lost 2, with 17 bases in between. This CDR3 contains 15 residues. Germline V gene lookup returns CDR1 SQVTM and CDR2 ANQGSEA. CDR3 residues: CSVVGGQASQETQYF. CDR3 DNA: TGCAGCGTTGTAGGGGGACAAGCCTCTCAAGAGACCCAGTACTTC.

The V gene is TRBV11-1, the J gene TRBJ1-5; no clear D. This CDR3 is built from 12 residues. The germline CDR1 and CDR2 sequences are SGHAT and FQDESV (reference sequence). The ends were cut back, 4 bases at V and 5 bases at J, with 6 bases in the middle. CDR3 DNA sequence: TGTGCCAGCAGCTCGGACGATCAGCCCCAGCATTTT. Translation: CASSSDDQPQHF.

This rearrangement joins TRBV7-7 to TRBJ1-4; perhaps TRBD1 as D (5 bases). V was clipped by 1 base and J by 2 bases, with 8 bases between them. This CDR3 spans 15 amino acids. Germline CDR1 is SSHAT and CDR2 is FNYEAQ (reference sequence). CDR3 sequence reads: CASSLGRDTNEKLFF. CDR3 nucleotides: TGTGCCAGCAGCTTAGGGAGGGACACTAATGAAAAACTGTTTTTT.

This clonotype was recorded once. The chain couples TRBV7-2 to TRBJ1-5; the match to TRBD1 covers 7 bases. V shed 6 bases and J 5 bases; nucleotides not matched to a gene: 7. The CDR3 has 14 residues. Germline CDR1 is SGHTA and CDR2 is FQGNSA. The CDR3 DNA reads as TGTGCCAGCAGTAAGACAGGGATGGATCAGCCCCAGCATTTT. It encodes CASSKTGMDQPQHF.

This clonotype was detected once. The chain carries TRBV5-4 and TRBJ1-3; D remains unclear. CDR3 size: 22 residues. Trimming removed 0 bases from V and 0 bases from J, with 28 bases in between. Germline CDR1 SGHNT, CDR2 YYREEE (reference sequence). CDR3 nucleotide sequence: TGTGCCAGCAGCTTGGGGCCCCTGCGTTTCGGAAGCGGGAGGAGCTCTGGAAACACCATATATTTT. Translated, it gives CASSLGPLRFGSGRSSGNTIYF.

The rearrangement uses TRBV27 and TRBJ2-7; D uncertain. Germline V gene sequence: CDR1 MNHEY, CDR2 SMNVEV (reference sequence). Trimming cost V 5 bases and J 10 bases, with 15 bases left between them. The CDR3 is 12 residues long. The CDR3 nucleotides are TGTGCCAGCAGTACCACAACGGAACGCCAGTACTTC. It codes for CASSTTTERQYF.

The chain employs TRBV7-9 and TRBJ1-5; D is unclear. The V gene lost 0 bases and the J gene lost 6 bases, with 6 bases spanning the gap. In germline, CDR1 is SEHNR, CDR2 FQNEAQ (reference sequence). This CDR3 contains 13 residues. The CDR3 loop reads CASSLAQSQPQHF. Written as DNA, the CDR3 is TGTGCCAGCAGCTTAGCTCAGTCTCAGCCCCAGCATTTT.

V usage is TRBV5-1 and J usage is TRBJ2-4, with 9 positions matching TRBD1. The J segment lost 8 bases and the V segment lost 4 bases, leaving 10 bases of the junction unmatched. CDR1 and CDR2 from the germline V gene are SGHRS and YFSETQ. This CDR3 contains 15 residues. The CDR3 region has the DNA TGCGCCAGCAGCACGGGACAGGGAAGTTTAGACATTCAGTACTTC. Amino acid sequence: CASSTGQGSLDIQYF. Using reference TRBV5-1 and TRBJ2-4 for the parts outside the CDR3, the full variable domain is KAGVTQTPRYLIKTRGQQVTLSCSPISGHRSVSWYQQTPGQGLQFLFEYFSETQRNKGNFPGRFSGRQFSNSRSEMNVSTLELGDSALYLCASSTGQGSLDIQYFGAGTRLSVL.

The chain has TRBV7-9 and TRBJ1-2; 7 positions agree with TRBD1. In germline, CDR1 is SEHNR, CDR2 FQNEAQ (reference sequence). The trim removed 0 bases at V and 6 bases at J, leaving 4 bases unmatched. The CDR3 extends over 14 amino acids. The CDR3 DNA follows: TGTGCCAGCAGCTTAGCACCGGACAGGAATGGCTACACCTTC. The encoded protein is CASSLAPDRNGYTF.

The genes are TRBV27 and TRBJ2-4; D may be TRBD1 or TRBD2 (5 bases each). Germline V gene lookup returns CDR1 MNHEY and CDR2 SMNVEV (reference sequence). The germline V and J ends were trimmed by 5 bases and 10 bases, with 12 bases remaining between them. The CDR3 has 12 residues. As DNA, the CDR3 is TGTGCCAGCAGTAACCCTGGGGGTATTCAGTACTTC. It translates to CASSNPGGIQYF.

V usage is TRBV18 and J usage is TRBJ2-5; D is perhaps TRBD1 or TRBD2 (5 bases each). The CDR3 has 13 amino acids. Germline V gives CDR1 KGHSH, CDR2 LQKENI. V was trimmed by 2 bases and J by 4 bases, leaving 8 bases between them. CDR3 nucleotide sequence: TGTGCCAGCTCACCAGGGGGTACAGAGACCCAGTACTTC. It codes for CASSPGGTETQYF.

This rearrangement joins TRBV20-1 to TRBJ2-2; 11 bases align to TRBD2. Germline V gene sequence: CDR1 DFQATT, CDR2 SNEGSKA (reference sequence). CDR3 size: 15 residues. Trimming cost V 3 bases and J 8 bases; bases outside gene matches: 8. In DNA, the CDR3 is TGCAGTGCTAGGTCGGGCTGGACTAGCGGGGGGGAGCTGTTTTTT. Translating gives CSARSGWTSGGELFF.

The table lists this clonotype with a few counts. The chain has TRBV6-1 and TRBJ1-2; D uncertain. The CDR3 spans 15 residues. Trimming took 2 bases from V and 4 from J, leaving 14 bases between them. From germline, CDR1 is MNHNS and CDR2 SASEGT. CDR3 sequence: CASSESGPSSYGYTF. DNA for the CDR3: TGTGCCAGCAGTGAAAGCGGGCCTAGCAGCTATGGCTACACCTTC.